These T cell receptor beta chains were read from a single sample in a study of cytomegalovirus exposure and HLA in healthy donors. Sequencing used immunoSEQ multiplex PCR; TCRdb keeps in-frame clones, though not all of them. The repertoire holds about 86,000 clones, with 60% to 80% as singletons. The specimen was PBMCs. Receptor source: a female donor in good health and CMV-seronegative. Both conserved end residues are part of each CDR3. Fields, in order: clone size, D gene, J gene, V gene, CDR3 DNA, CDR3 protein. A D gene is named only where the DNA matches it firmly. Not every row has a clone size; where given, it reads once, few, many or a size class.

clone size: few
D gene: NA
J gene: TRBJ1-4
V gene: TRBV5-1
CDR3 DNA: TGCGCCAGCAGCTTGGCTGGGGCGCCTAATGAAAAACTGTTTTTT
CDR3 protein: CASSLAGAPNEKLFF

clone size: NA
D gene: NA
J gene: TRBJ2-5
V gene: TRBV5-4
CDR3 DNA: TGTGCCAGCAGCCGTGGGACACCCGAGGAGACCCAGTACTTC
CDR3 protein: CASSRGTPEETQYF

clone size: NA
D gene: NA
J gene: TRBJ2-2
V gene: TRBV15
CDR3 DNA: TGTGCCACCAGCACTCAGGTGAACACCGGGGAGCTGTTTTTT
CDR3 protein: CATSTQVNTGELFF

clone size: few
D gene: NA
J gene: TRBJ1-2
V gene: TRBV5-4
CDR3 DNA: TGTGCCAGCAGCTTGGCTCGGGGTGATGGCTACACCTTC
CDR3 protein: CASSLARGDGYTF

clone size: once
D gene: TRBD1
J gene: TRBJ1-2
V gene: TRBV5-4
CDR3 DNA: TGTGCCAGCAGCTTGGGACAGGGGGTCTATGGCTACACCTTC
CDR3 protein: CASSLGQGVYGYTF

clone size: NA
D gene: NA
J gene: TRBJ2-5
V gene: TRBV27
CDR3 DNA: TGTGCCAGCAGTTTAATTCGACGGGACCAAGAGACCCAGTACTTC
CDR3 protein: CASSLIRRDQETQYF

clone size: NA
D gene: TRBD1
J gene: TRBJ2-2
V gene: TRBV5-4
CDR3 DNA: TGTGCCAGCAGCTGGGACAGCCAGAACACCGGGGAGCTGTTTTTT
CDR3 protein: CASSWDSQNTGELFF

clone size: NA
D gene: NA
J gene: TRBJ2-2
V gene: TRBV15
CDR3 DNA: TGTGCCACCAGCATCGGAGGGGGCAGCGGGGAGCTGTTTTTT
CDR3 protein: CATSIGGGSGELFF

clone size: NA
D gene: NA
J gene: TRBJ1-2
V gene: TRBV6-1
CDR3 DNA: TGTGCCACCCAGGGTCTGGTCTATGGCTACACCTTC
CDR3 protein: CATQGLVYGYTF

clone size: NA
D gene: TRBD1
J gene: TRBJ2-7
V gene: TRBV6-5
CDR3 DNA: TGTGCCAGCAGTCTAACCGGGACAGGTACCTACGAGCAGTACTTC
CDR3 protein: CASSLTGTGTYEQYF

clone size: once
D gene: NA
J gene: TRBJ2-2
V gene: TRBV4-3
CDR3 DNA: TGCGCCAGCAGCCAGGATGGACAGCCGAACACCGGGGAGCTGTTTTTT
CDR3 protein: CASSQDGQPNTGELFF

clone size: NA
D gene: NA
J gene: TRBJ2-3
V gene: TRBV5-6
CDR3 DNA: TGTGCCAGCAGCCCAGGGACACCTACAGATACGCAGTATTTT
CDR3 protein: CASSPGTPTDTQYF

clone size: few
D gene: NA
J gene: TRBJ1-1
V gene: TRBV28
CDR3 DNA: TGTGCCAGCAGTTCCCGGGGGAACACTGAAGCTTTCTTT
CDR3 protein: CASSSRGNTEAFF

clone size: few
D gene: TRBD2
J gene: TRBJ2-7
V gene: TRBV18
CDR3 DNA: TGTGCCAGCTCACGCGGGGGGGACTACGAGCAGTACTTC
CDR3 protein: CASSRGGDYEQYF

clone size: NA
D gene: NA
J gene: TRBJ1-4
V gene: TRBV28
CDR3 DNA: TGTGCCAGCCGGGGACTCGGGGAAAAACTGTTTTTT
CDR3 protein: CASRGLGEKLFF

clone size: once
D gene: NA
J gene: TRBJ2-3
V gene: TRBV7-2
CDR3 DNA: TGTGCCAGCAGCATAGCTAGCGTCGGGACAGATACGCAGTATTTT
CDR3 protein: CASSIASVGTDTQYF

clone size: NA
D gene: TRBD2
J gene: TRBJ2-7
V gene: TRBV25-1
CDR3 DNA: TGTGCCAGCAGTGATGGTCCCCGGGCGGGAGTCTCCTACGAGCAGTACTTC
CDR3 protein: CASSDGPRAGVSYEQYF

clone size: NA
D gene: NA
J gene: TRBJ1-5
V gene: TRBV6-1
CDR3 DNA: TGTGCCAGCAGGAGTCGGGACAATCAGCCCCAGCATTTT
CDR3 protein: CASRSRDNQPQHF

clone size: NA
D gene: NA
J gene: TRBJ1-4
V gene: TRBV10-3
CDR3 DNA: TGTGCCATCAGTCGAACGACAGCCAATAATGAAAAACTGTTTTTT
CDR3 protein: CAISRTTANNEKLFF

clone size: few
D gene: TRBD1
J gene: TRBJ1-1
V gene: TRBV6-1
CDR3 DNA: TGTGCCAGCAGTGAGTACAGGGGGCGCAGGACTGAAGCTTTCTTT
CDR3 protein: CASSEYRGRRTEAFF

clone size: NA
D gene: TRBD1
J gene: TRBJ1-4
V gene: TRBV7-9
CDR3 DNA: TGTGCCAGCAGCTTAGCAGGGGGCGCGGATGAAAAACTGTTTTTT
CDR3 protein: CASSLAGGADEKLFF

clone size: NA
D gene: TRBD1
J gene: TRBJ2-7
V gene: TRBV5-1
CDR3 DNA: TGCGCCAGCAGCTTGGCGGCAGGGGGTCTGGGGGAGCAGTACTTC
CDR3 protein: CASSLAAGGLGEQYF

clone size: many
D gene: NA
J gene: TRBJ1-2
V gene: TRBV5-4
CDR3 DNA: TGTGCCAGCAGCTTGCCGTCAGGCAGCTACACCTTC
CDR3 protein: CASSLPSGSYTF

clone size: NA
D gene: NA
J gene: TRBJ2-2
V gene: TRBV6-4
CDR3 DNA: TGTGCCAGCAAAAGCCCGGGACTCGCCGGGGAGCTGTTTTTT
CDR3 protein: CASKSPGLAGELFF

clone size: NA
D gene: TRBD2
J gene: TRBJ2-1
V gene: TRBV7-2
CDR3 DNA: TGTGCCAGCAGCTTAGGGACTAGCGGGTACAATGAGCAGTTCTTC
CDR3 protein: CASSLGTSGYNEQFF

clone size: NA
D gene: NA
J gene: TRBJ1-5
V gene: TRBV27
CDR3 DNA: TGTGCCAGCAGTTTATCCCCTCTCGGGAGATATCAGCCCCAGCATTTT
CDR3 protein: CASSLSPLGRYQPQHF

clone size: NA
D gene: NA
J gene: TRBJ1-6
V gene: TRBV7-2
CDR3 DNA: TGTGCCAGCAGCTCGTTACAGGCTTTTAATTCACCCCTCCACTTT
CDR3 protein: CASSSLQAFNSPLHF